This TCR beta chain was recorded in a study of blood T cell repertoires in COVID-19. Study details: Whether acute or convalescent, the COVID-19 samples came from the United States, Italy and Spain. T cells, B-cell-depleted T cells, or PBMCs provided the cDNA or gDNA that served as material.

Losses at the gene ends were 0 bases for V and 0 bases for J; bases not matched to a gene: 20. This CDR3 is built from 22 residues. CDR1 SGDLS and CDR2 YYNGEE come from the germline V gene. Sequenced by immunoSEQ multiplex PCR; TCRdb stores in-frame clones only, minus some. The sample gives approximately 92,000 clones, roughly 89% of which show up once; 2% is in the top ten. The clonotype was recovered from a man between 65 and 80 years old with active or convalescent COVID-19. The sequencing sample was made of peripheral blood. The chain has TRBV9 and TRBJ1-5, with 8 bases matching TRBD1. CDR3 nucleotide sequence: TGTGCCAGCAGCGTAGTTAAGAGGCAGGGGGCGAGGTGGGTTTATAGCAATCAGCCCCAGCATTTT. Amino acids: CASSVVKRQGARWVYSNQPQHF.